The clone carrying this T cell receptor (beta chain) was counted once. What it binds is not known. The protocol was immunoSEQ multiplex PCR, while the TCRdb copy is restricted to in-frame clones and leaves out a portion. Of around 130,000 clones in the sample, more than 85% were seen once. This entry is derived from a study of T cell responses to AZD1222 COVID-19 vaccine. With 5 bases removed from V and 11 bases from J, the gap between germline ends came to 20 bases. The germline CDR1 and CDR2 sequences are SGDLS and YYNGEE. The CDR3 covers 14 residues. General study points: Spike-specific TCRs gained breadth and depth after people received two AZD1222 doses. Spike-wide coverage was observed for vaccine-associated CD4 TCRs, with dominant responses at 160-218 and 743-854. Repertoire sampling occurred only after the peak T cell response. The study identified only six AZD1222 recipients as seropositive at baseline.

The sequences come from peripheral blood, collected 28 days after the second AZD1222 dose. V gene TRBV9 combines with J gene TRBJ1-5; D perhaps matches TRBD1 (6 bases). This clonotype was sampled from an adult who received the AZD1222 COVID-19 vaccine. The CDR3 here is CASRGAGANHSQHF. The CDR3 DNA is TGTGCCAGCAGGGGGGCAGGGGCTAATCACTCCCAGCATTTT.